This paragraph reports one T cell receptor beta chain. Antigen: not known. This specimen belongs to a study of T cells after yellow fever vaccination. Overall study results and limits: Just a small share of clonotypes turned up in the CD4 compartment as well as the CD8 compartment.

Trimming at V came to 6 bases and at J to 2 bases, leaving 7 bases not matched to a gene. The CDR3 extends over 14 amino acids. Per the germline V gene, CDR1 is MNHEY and CDR2 is SVGAGI. One entry per CDR3 protein, called by TCRdb with MiXCR from the 5' RACE reads. This sample has about 350,000 distinct CDR3 sequences, with approximately 12% found just once. This chain connects TRBV6-5 to TRBJ2-7; TRBD1 agrees at 7 bases. This sample comprised CD4+ T cells sorted from PBMCs, obtained 15 days after the yellow fever booster vaccination. The clonotype was recovered from a man between 18 and 29 years old who received the YFV17D yellow fever vaccine. The CDR3 sequence: CASSFRDRPYEQYF. The CDR3 coding sequence is TGTGCCAGCAGCTTCCGGGACAGACCCTACGAGCAGTACTTC.